The 15 T cell receptor beta chains below were found in one sample sequenced in a study of T cell changes during pregnancy in multiple sclerosis. The data were produced by immunoSEQ multiplex PCR, yet TCRdb's version contains in-frame clones alone and is incomplete. The table lists 15,000 to 20,000 clones, around 82% of them singletons. The sample in question was CD8+ T cells from peripheral blood mononuclear cells, obtained in the third trimester of pregnancy. These TCRs come from a female donor in good health, enrolled as a control in a pregnancy study.

The CDR3 sequence: CASSQELGQGTPYEQYF. The CDR3 region has the DNA TGTGCCAGCAGCCAAGAATTGGGACAGGGGACCCCCTACGAGCAGTACTTC. This chain connects TRBV14 to TRBJ2-7, with TRBD1 matching 10 bases. CDR1 and CDR2 (germline): SGHDN, FVKESK. The CDR3 runs to 17 residues. Losses at the gene ends were 0 bases for V and 2 bases for J; bases not matched to a gene: 7. Full variable domain (missing parts from reference TRBV14 and TRBJ2-7): EAGVTQFPSHSVIEKGQTVTLRCDPISGHDNLYWYRRVMGKEIKFLLHFVKESKQDESGMPNNRFLAERTGGTYSTLKVQPAELEDSGVYFCASSQELGQGTPYEQYFGPGTRLTVT.

The chain combines TRBV28 with TRBJ2-1, with a possible D match to TRBD1 (6 bases). The germline CDR1 and CDR2 sequences are MDHEN and SYDVKM. Trimming removed 4 bases from V and 0 bases from J, with 10 bases in between. The CDR3 is 15 residues long. The chain's CDR3 is CASSYRDNSYNEQFF. The DNA of the CDR3 is TGTGCCAGCAGTTACCGGGACAACTCCTACAATGAGCAGTTCTTC. The complete variable domain, with remaining parts taken from reference TRBV28 and TRBJ2-1, reads DVKVTQSSRYLVKRTGEKVFLECVQDMDHENMFWYRQDPGLGLRLIYFSYDVKMKEKGDIPEGYSVSREKKERFSLILESASTNQTSMYLCASSYRDNSYNEQFFGPGTRLTVL.

The sample holds a few counts of this clone. The V and J genes are TRBV6-4 and TRBJ2-1; 13 bases are shared with TRBD2. Germline V lookup: CDR1 MRHNA, CDR2 SNTAGT. CDR3 size: 14 residues. J gave up 6 bases and V 4 bases, and 0 bases lay outside the gene matches. The CDR3 here is CASSGTSGSNEQFF. The CDR3 region has the DNA TGTGCCAGCAGTGGGACTAGCGGGAGCAATGAGCAGTTCTTC.

The CDR3 sequence is CASSLFGTSGRAIYNEQFF. The CDR3 DNA reads TGCGCCAGCAGCTTGTTCGGGACTAGCGGGAGGGCCATCTACAATGAGCAGTTCTTC. The chain combines TRBV5-1 with TRBJ2-1; TRBD2 agrees at 16 bases. Germline lookup yields CDR1 SGHRS and CDR2 YFSETQ. The CDR3 runs to 19 residues. The ends lost 1 base at V and 3 bases at J; junction bases unmatched: 7. Full variable domain (remainder filled in from reference TRBV5-1 and TRBJ2-1): KAGVTQTPRYLIKTRGQQVTLSCSPISGHRSVSWYQQTPGQGLQFLFEYFSETQRNKGNFPGRFSGRQFSNSRSEMNVSTLELGDSALYLCASSLFGTSGRAIYNEQFFGPGTRLTVL.

The chain employs TRBV27 and TRBJ2-2, with TRBD2 matching 14 bases. CDR3 size: 19 residues. From germline, CDR1 is MNHEY and CDR2 SMNVEV (reference sequence). V lost 6 bases to trimming and J lost 4 bases; unmatched junction nucleotides: 13. CDR3 sequence (DNA): TGTGCCAGCAGCAGATTCCCGGGACTAGCGGGGGTGGTCACCGGGGAGCTGTTTTTT. Its protein product is CASSRFPGLAGVVTGELFF.

In its sample, this clone was seen once. The chain is built from TRBV29-1 and TRBJ2-4, with TRBD2 identical over 11 bases. J was trimmed by 9 bases and V by 7 bases; bases with no gene match: 8. The CDR3 contains 13 residues. CDR1 and CDR2 from the germline V gene are SQVTM and ANQGSEA. This CDR3 reads CSGTLAGGGIQYF. In nucleotides, the CDR3 is TGCAGCGGAACCTTAGCGGGAGGGGGCATTCAGTACTTC.

V gene TRBV27 combines with J gene TRBJ1-5, with 7 bases identical to TRBD1. Germline V gives CDR1 MNHEY, CDR2 SMNVEV (reference sequence). The CDR3 loop spans 14 amino acids. Unmatched junction bases numbered 5, after V lost 5 bases and J lost 4 bases. The CDR3 is CASSPRQGNQPQHF. The CDR3 bases are TGTGCCAGCAGTCCTCGACAGGGTAATCAGCCCCAGCATTTT.

V gene TRBV7-2 combines with J gene TRBJ2-7; 8 nucleotides line up with TRBD1. V lost 5 bases, J lost 4 bases, and 4 bases stayed unmatched. The CDR3 sequence is 13 residues long. From germline, CDR1 is SGHTA and CDR2 FQGNSA. CDR3 sequence reads: CASSPNRGYEQYF. In nucleotides, the CDR3 is TGTGCCAGCAGCCCGAACAGGGGGTACGAGCAGTACTTC.

As DNA, the CDR3 is TGTGCCAGCAGTTTGGGGGGGTCCTACGAGCAGTACTTC. Encoded protein: CASSLGGSYEQYF. The rearrangement joins TRBV27 to TRBJ2-7, with 7 bases lining up with TRBD2. V gave up 3 bases and J gave up 1 base; unmatched junction bases: 0. Per the germline V gene, CDR1 is MNHEY and CDR2 is SMNVEV (reference sequence). This CDR3 contains 13 residues.

The V and J genes are TRBV7-9 and TRBJ2-5; D unresolved. With 5 bases removed from V and 1 base from J, the gap between germline ends came to 8 bases. The CDR3 covers 13 residues. Per the germline V gene, CDR1 is SEHNR and CDR2 is FQNEAQ (reference sequence). CDR3 nucleotides: TGTGCCAGCAGCCCCCATTCCCAAGAGACCCAGTACTTC. Protein sequence: CASSPHSQETQYF.

This clone was detected only a few times. CDR3 protein: CASSPDRGSNQPQHF. Here the CDR3 DNA reads TGTGCCAGCTCACCGGACAGGGGAAGCAATCAGCCCCAGCATTTT. The chain links TRBV18 to TRBJ1-5; 9 nucleotides align to TRBD1. V was pared by 3 bases and J by 1 base, with 1 base of the junction left unmatched. The CDR3 length is 15 residues. Germline V gene lookup returns CDR1 KGHSH and CDR2 LQKENI.

The rearrangement links TRBV9 to TRBJ2-3, with 13 bases that match TRBD2. V was clipped by 0 bases and J by 6 bases; unmatched bases: 7. CDR3 length equals 17 residues. Germline V gene sequence: CDR1 SGDLS, CDR2 YYNGEE. The CDR3 here is CASSVDTSGGARDTQYF. The CDR3 DNA follows: TGTGCCAGCAGCGTAGATACTAGCGGGGGGGCCCGCGATACGCAGTATTTT.

This clone was seen once. The genes are TRBV19 and TRBJ1-4, with a weak D call TRBD1 (6 bases). The ends were cut back, 9 bases at V and 8 bases at J, with 19 bases in the middle. The CDR3 has 14 amino acids. The V gene's germline CDR1 is LNHDA and CDR2 SQIVND (reference sequence). CDR3 in amino acids: CASHTGPGKEKLFF. For the CDR3, the DNA is TGTGCCAGCCACACAGGGCCAGGTAAGGAAAAACTGTTTTTT.

The V call is TRBV19, the J call TRBJ2-7, with 9 bases aligning to TRBD1. Germline values: CDR1 LNHDA, CDR2 SQIVND (reference sequence). Trimming cost V 5 bases and J 5 bases; bases outside gene matches: 10. This CDR3 contains 15 residues. CDR3 bases: TGTGCCAGTAGTGAAACAGGGGGCGCAAGTCACGAGCAGTACTTC. This encodes CASSETGGASHEQYF.

The CDR3, as DNA: TGTGCCTGGAGTGTGGGGACAAACTATGGCTACACCTTC. Encoded protein: CAWSVGTNYGYTF. This chain links TRBV30 with TRBJ1-2; D might be TRBD1 (6 bases). V was pared by 0 bases and J by 2 bases, with 7 bases between. In germline, CDR1 is GTSNPN, CDR2 SVGIG (reference sequence). CDR3 size: 13 residues.